The 4 T cell receptor beta chains below all came from one sample that was sequenced in a study of OX40 agonist ivuxolimab in advanced cancers. Sequencing used immunoSEQ multiplex PCR; TCRdb keeps in-frame clones, though not all of them. The table records about 77,000 clones, nearly 90% of them present only once. The material was CD4+ or CD8+ T cells sorted from blood, obtained in a trial of the OX40 agonist ivuxolimab. These receptors all come from an adult with an advanced solid tumor such as melanoma, head and neck, liver or kidney cancer.

The genes are TRBV5-1 and TRBJ2-3, with D maybe TRBD1 (5 bases). Germline V CDR1 and CDR2: SGHRS, YFSETQ. Trimming removed 4 bases from V and 2 bases from J, with 14 bases in between. The CDR3 is made up of 15 amino acids. The CDR3 DNA is TGCGCCAGCAGCCCTATGGGGCCGGACACAGATACGCAGTATTTT. Translated: CASSPMGPDTDTQYF.

V and J are TRBV2 and TRBJ1-4; 9 nucleotides agree with TRBD1. The CDR3 runs to 15 residues. CDR1 is SNHLY and CDR2 is FYNNEI in the germline V gene. Trimming at V came to 11 bases and at J to 1 base, leaving 8 bases not matched to a gene. This CDR3 is CAGTDRGQTNEKLFF. The DNA for the CDR3 is TGTGCCGGAACGGACAGGGGCCAAACTAATGAAAAACTGTTTTTT.

V and J are TRBV28 and TRBJ1-1, with 11 bases matching TRBD1. This CDR3 comprises 15 residues. The germline V gene has CDR1 MDHEN and CDR2 SYDVKM. V was pared by 6 bases and J by 5 bases, with 8 bases of the junction left unmatched. CDR3: CASSPRTGGRTEAFF. CDR3 nucleotide sequence: TGTGCCAGCAGCCCCAGGACAGGGGGCCGGACTGAAGCTTTCTTT.

The rearrangement links TRBV2 to TRBJ2-7; 10 bases match TRBD2. Germline loops: CDR1 SNHLY, CDR2 FYNNEI. V was clipped by 6 bases and J by 6 bases; unmatched bases: 8. This CDR3 is 14 amino acids long. The CDR3 nucleotides are TGTGCCAGCAGGATAGGGCTAGCGGGAGCCGAGCAGTACTTC. Translated, it gives CASRIGLAGAEQYF.